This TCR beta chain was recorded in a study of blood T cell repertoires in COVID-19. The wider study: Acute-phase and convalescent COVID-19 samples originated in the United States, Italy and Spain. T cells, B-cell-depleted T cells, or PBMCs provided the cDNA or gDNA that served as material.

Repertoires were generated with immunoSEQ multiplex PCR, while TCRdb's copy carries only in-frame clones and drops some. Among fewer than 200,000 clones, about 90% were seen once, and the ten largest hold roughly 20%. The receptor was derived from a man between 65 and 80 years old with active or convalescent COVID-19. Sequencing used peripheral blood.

CDR3 nucleotide sequence: TGTGCCAGCAGCCCAGGTGCGACAGGGATATACAATGAGCAGTTCTTC. Amino acids: CASSPGATGIYNEQFF. The chain has TRBV7-8 and TRBJ2-1, with 7 bases fitting TRBD1. Germline V gene data show CDR1 as SGHVS and CDR2 as FQNEAQ. V dropped 5 bases and J dropped 4; count of bases not matched to a gene: 11. The length of the CDR3 is 16 residues.